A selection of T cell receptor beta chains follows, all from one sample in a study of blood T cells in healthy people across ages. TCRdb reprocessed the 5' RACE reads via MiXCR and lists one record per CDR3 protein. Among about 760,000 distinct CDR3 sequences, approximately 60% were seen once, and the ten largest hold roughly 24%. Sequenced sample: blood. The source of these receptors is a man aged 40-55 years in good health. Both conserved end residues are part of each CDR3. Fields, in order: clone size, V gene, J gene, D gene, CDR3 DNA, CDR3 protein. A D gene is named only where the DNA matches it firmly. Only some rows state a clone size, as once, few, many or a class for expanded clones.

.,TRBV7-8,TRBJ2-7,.,TGTGCCAGCACCCACCGCCAGTTGGGACATCCTACTTACGAGCAGTACTTC,CASTHRQLGHPTYEQYF
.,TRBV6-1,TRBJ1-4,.,TGTGCCAGCAGCCAACCAAGGGATAATGAAAAACTGTTTTTT,CASSQPRDNEKLFF
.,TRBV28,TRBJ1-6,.,TGTGCCAGCAGACCTTCGGCCCCTAATTCACCCCTCCACTTT,CASRPSAPNSPLHF
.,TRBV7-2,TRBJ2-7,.,TGTGCCAGCAGCGTCAGGACAGATGCCTACGAGCAGTACTTC,CASSVRTDAYEQYF
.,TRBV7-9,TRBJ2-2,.,TGTGCCAGCAGCCCGACGGTGAACACCGGGGAGCTGTTTTTT,CASSPTVNTGELFF
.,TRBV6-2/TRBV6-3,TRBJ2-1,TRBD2,TGTGCCAGCAGTTCGGGACTAGCGGGACCCTACAATGAGCAGTTCTTC,CASSSGLAGPYNEQFF
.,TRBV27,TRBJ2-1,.,TGTGCCAGCAGTTTAATAGTTAGCGTTTACAATGAGCAGTTCTTC,CASSLIVSVYNEQFF
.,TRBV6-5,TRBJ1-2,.,TGTGCCAGCAGTTATACAGGGCATGGCTACACCTTC,CASSYTGHGYTF
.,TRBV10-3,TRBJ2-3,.,TGTGCCATCAGTGAGGGGTTGGGGGAAGATACGCAGTATTTT,CAISEGLGEDTQYF
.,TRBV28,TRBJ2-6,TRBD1,TGTGCCAGCAGTTCTTCCCTCCGATGGGACAGGGAGTCATCTGGGGCCAACGTCCTGACTTTC,CASSSSLRWDRESSGANVLTF
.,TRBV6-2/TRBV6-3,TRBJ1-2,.,TGTGCCAGCAGCCCCGATAACAGGAACAACTATGGCTACACCTTC,CASSPDNRNNYGYTF
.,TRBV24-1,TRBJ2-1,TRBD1,TGTGCCACCAGCGGGACAGGGGTTTTTGCTGAGCAGTTCTTC,CATSGTGVFAEQFF
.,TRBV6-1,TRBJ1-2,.,TGTGCCAGCAGTGAAGGAGGCGGGGGCGATGGCTACACCTTC,CASSEGGGGDGYTF
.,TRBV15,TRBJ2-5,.,TGTGCCACCAGCAGAGATCGAGGGGGGGAGACCCAGTACTTC,CATSRDRGGETQYF
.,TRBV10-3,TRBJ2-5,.,TGTGCCATCAGTGTTATATTAACGGGGATCCATGAGCAGTACTTC,CAISVILTGIHEQYF
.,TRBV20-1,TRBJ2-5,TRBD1,TGCAGTGCCAGACAGGGATCAGAGACCCAGTACTTC,CSARQGSETQYF
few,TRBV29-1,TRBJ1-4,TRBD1,TGCAGCGGGCGACAGGGGGCGGATGAAAAACTGTTTTTT,CSGRQGADEKLFF
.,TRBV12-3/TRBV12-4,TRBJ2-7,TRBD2,TGTGCCAGCTCCGCCCCACTAGCGGGTCGATCAACGTCCTACGAGCAGTACTTC,CASSAPLAGRSTSYEQYF
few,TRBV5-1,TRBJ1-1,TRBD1,TGCGCCAGCAGCTTGGGACAGGGGTCAAGGAACACTGAAGCTTTCTTT,CASSLGQGSRNTEAFF
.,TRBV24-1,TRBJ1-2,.,TGTGCCACCAGTGCGGGACACATTTATGGCTACACCTTC,CATSAGHIYGYTF
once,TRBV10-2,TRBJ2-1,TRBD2,TGCGCCAGCAGGCGGGAGCTGGTCAATGAGCAGTTCTTC,CASRRELVNEQFF
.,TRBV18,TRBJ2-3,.,TGTGCCAGCTCACCAGGGATCACAGATACGCAGTATTTT,CASSPGITDTQYF
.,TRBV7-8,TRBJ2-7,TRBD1,TGTGCCAGCAGCAACCGGGACAGCCATTACGAGCAGTACTTC,CASSNRDSHYEQYF
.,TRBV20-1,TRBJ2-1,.,TGCAGTGCTAGAGATCCAAGCGAGTCCTACAATGAGCAGTTCTTC,CSARDPSESYNEQFF
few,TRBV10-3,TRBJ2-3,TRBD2,TGTGCCATCAGAGACTCTAGCGGAGATACGCAGTATTTT,CAIRDSSGDTQYF
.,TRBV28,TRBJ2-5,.,TGTGCCAGCAGTTCCTGGGGCGAGACCCAGTACTTC,CASSSWGETQYF
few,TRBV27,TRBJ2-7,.,TGTGCCAGCAGAACCGGCGGGGTGTCCTACGAGCAGTACTTC,CASRTGGVSYEQYF
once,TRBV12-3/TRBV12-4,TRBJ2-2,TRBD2,TGTGCCAGCAGCCTTGGACTAGCGGGAGTGACCGGGGAGCTGTTTTTT,CASSLGLAGVTGELFF